These 13 T cell receptor beta chains were sequenced from one sample in a study of PD-1 and CTLA-4 blockade in melanoma. The repertoire was sequenced with immunoSEQ multiplex PCR; TCRdb's copy has only in-frame clones and lacks some. The repertoire holds over 15,000 clones, with 70% as singletons. Sequencing used CD8+ T cells from peripheral blood, obtained from a patient given anti-PD-1 treatment. Every receptor here comes from a human donor with melanoma.

V and J are TRBV10-2 and TRBJ2-5; TRBD1 is a possible D gene (6 bases). Trimming pared 5 bases from V and 0 bases from J, leaving 7 bases between. CDR3 size: 13 residues. Germline V CDR1 and CDR2: WSHSY, SAAADI. In nucleotides, the CDR3 is TGCGCCAGCAGTACAGGGTACCAAGAGACCCAGTACTTC. Translation gives CASSTGYQETQYF.

The chain carries TRBV13 and TRBJ2-3; no clear D gene. Germline V gives CDR1 PRHDT, CDR2 FYEKMQ (reference sequence). Trimming took 0 bases from V and 4 from J, leaving 8 bases between them. The CDR3 is 14 amino acids. Here the CDR3 reads CASSLGLDADTQYF. The CDR3 coding sequence is TGTGCCAGCAGCTTAGGGCTAGACGCAGATACGCAGTATTTT.

The chain joins TRBV19 to TRBJ1-5; D might be TRBD1 (6 bases). Trimming took off 6 bases at V and 2 bases at J, with 14 bases between the two ends. The germline V gene encodes CDR1 LNHDA and CDR2 SQIVND (reference sequence). CDR3 length equals 15 residues. The CDR3 DNA reads TGTGCCAGTAGGAGGTCCGGGGGCGGCAATCAGCCCCAGCATTTT. Translation gives CASRRSGGGNQPQHF.

This chain joins TRBV4-1 and TRBJ2-5; maybe TRBD1 (6 bases). CDR3 length equals 16 residues. The germline gives CDR1 MGHRA, CDR2 YSYEKL. V lost 4 bases and J 0 bases, leaving 15 bases between the germline ends. CDR3 sequence: CASSPIETGYQETQYF. The CDR3 bases are TGCGCCAGCAGCCCCATTGAGACAGGATACCAAGAGACCCAGTACTTC.

This clone was seen only a few times. The chain has TRBV2 and TRBJ2-5, with TRBD2 identical over 8 bases. Germline CDR1 SNHLY, CDR2 FYNNEI. J gave up 5 bases and V 7 bases, and 3 bases lay outside the gene matches. This CDR3 is 12 amino acids long. The CDR3 bases are TGTGCCAGCATCGGGAGGGCGGAGACCCAGTACTTC. This gives the protein CASIGRAETQYF. The full variable domain, its missing parts supplied by reference TRBV2 and TRBJ2-5, is EPEVTQTPSHQVTQMGQEVILRCVPISNHLYFYWYRQILGQKVEFLVSFYNNEISEKSEIFDDQFSVERPDGSNFTLKIRSTKLEDSAMYFCASIGRAETQYFGPGTRLLVL.

The chain recombines TRBV15 with TRBJ2-1; TRBD2 matches at 7 bases. The V gene end was trimmed by 6 bases and the J gene end by 0 bases; junction bases not matched to a gene: 2. Germline CDR1 LNHNV, CDR2 YYDKDF (reference sequence). The CDR3 totals 14 residues. Written as DNA, the CDR3 is TGTGCCACCAGGACGGGAGGCTCCTACAATGAGCAGTTCTTC. Its translation: CATRTGGSYNEQFF.

This sequence joins TRBV12-3 or TRBV12-4 and TRBJ2-1; D is perhaps TRBD2 (6 bases). The CDR3 is 13 amino acids. V lost 3 bases and J 8 bases, leaving 11 bases between the germline ends. CDR3 DNA sequence: TGTGCCAGCAGTTTTAACCCTAGCGATGAGCAGTTCTTC. This translates into CASSFNPSDEQFF.

The rearrangement links TRBV27 to TRBJ2-3; 14 positions match TRBD2. Unmatched junction bases numbered 11, after V lost 3 bases and J lost 6 bases. The germline V gene has CDR1 MNHEY and CDR2 SMNVEV (reference sequence). The CDR3 runs 18 residues. The DNA for the CDR3 is TGTGCCAGCAGTTTCCTAGGACTAGCGGGGGGCGCGGGGGATACGCAGTATTTT. This gives the protein CASSFLGLAGGAGDTQYF.

This sequence joins TRBV3-1 (or the pseudogene TRBV3-2) and TRBJ1-4; D remains unclear. The V end lost 4 bases, the J end lost 6 bases, and 12 bases lay between the germline ends. The CDR3 is 14 amino acids. Germline CDR1 reads LGHDT; CDR2 reads YNNKEL (reference sequence). The DNA of the CDR3 is TGTGCCAGCAGCCCGGGGAAGGGCGATGAAAAACTGTTTTTT. Translated, it gives CASSPGKGDEKLFF.

The rearrangement links TRBV30 to TRBJ2-3; 7 nucleotides line up with TRBD2. The CDR3 covers 13 residues. Germline V gene lookup returns CDR1 GTSNPN and CDR2 SVGIG (reference sequence). Losses at the gene ends were 7 bases for V and 1 base for J; bases not matched to a gene: 5. CDR3 in amino acids: CASTSDRTDTQYF. CDR3 nucleotide sequence: TGTGCCTCAACTAGCGACCGCACAGATACGCAGTATTTT.

This rearrangement joins TRBV19 to TRBJ2-7, with 7 nucleotides matching TRBD1. The CDR3 is made up of 15 amino acids. Germline V lookup: CDR1 LNHDA, CDR2 SQIVND (reference sequence). V trimming: 4 bases; J trimming: 5 bases; junction bases outside the gene matches: 11. CDR3 region: CASSTEYTGVHEQYF. As DNA, the CDR3 is TGTGCCAGTAGTACCGAATATACAGGGGTACACGAGCAGTACTTC. The full variable domain, with the rest looked up from reference TRBV19 and TRBJ2-7, is DGGITQSPKYLFRKEGQNVTLSCEQNLNHDAMYWYRQDPGQGLRLIYYSQIVNDFQKGDIAEGYSVSREKKESFPLTVTSAQKNPTAFYLCASSTEYTGVHEQYFGPGTRLTVT.

The V gene is TRBV6-1, the J gene TRBJ1-5; TRBD1 aligns across 7 bases. The V segment lost 7 bases and the J segment 1 base; nucleotides outside the gene matches: 7. The CDR3 length is 15 residues. The germline V gene encodes CDR1 MNHNS and CDR2 SASEGT. The CDR3 spells CASTSTGKSNQPQHF. DNA of the CDR3: TGTGCCAGCACCTCGACAGGGAAGAGCAATCAGCCCCAGCATTTT.

This chain links TRBV14 with TRBJ2-5; TRBD2 aligns across 12 bases. The V gene end was trimmed by 2 bases and the J gene end by 3 bases; junction bases not matched to a gene: 1. Germline V gene data show CDR1 as SGHDN and CDR2 as FVKESK. This CDR3 region has 15 residues. CDR3 sequence (DNA): TGTGCCAGCAGCCAACGACTAGCGGGAGAAGAGACCCAGTACTTC. Its protein is CASSQRLAGEETQYF.